This T cell receptor beta chain originates from a study of vaccination effects on CD4 cells after COVID-19. Before sequencing, viral peptide pools were used by the ViraFEST assay to expand antigen-specific CD4+ T cells. CD4+ T cell isolation took place after approximately 11 days of culture. According to the study, vaccine recipients showed no prior SARS-CoV-2 infection and negative nucleocapsid antibodies. Germline CDR1 reads SGHRS; CDR2 reads YFSETQ. This CDR3 is built from 15 residues. The V gene lost 2 bases and the J gene lost 0 bases, with 12 bases spanning the gap. Details on this clone: What it binds is not known.

TCRdb's table, derived via immunoSEQ multiplex PCR, lists solely in-frame clones and lacks some. The sample includes roughly 25,000 clones, over 55% of them seen just once. The input for sequencing was CD4+ T cells from PBMCs cultured with HCoV-OC43 spike peptides, taken before COVID-19 vaccination. Stated subset: HCoV-OC43 spike overlapping peptide pool stimulation. The origin of this receptor is a human donor who received a COVID-19 vaccine. The chain is built from TRBV5-1 and TRBJ2-7; D unclear. CDR3 residues: CASSLSPDHSYEQYF. For the CDR3, the DNA is TGCGCCAGCAGCTTATCCCCAGACCACTCCTACGAGCAGTACTTC.